This T cell receptor (beta chain) is drawn from a study of T cells after yellow fever vaccination. Study findings and constraints: Clones that expanded after primary vaccination mostly reappeared after the booster (roughly 97% CD4, roughly 90% CD8).

One entry per CDR3 protein, called by TCRdb with MiXCR from the 5' RACE reads. Found here are hundreds of thousands of distinct CDR3 sequences, 13% of them singletons; the top ten hold over 12%. In regard to this clonotype: The antigen is undetermined.

Trimming removed 5 bases from V and 2 bases from J, with 13 bases in between. The CDR3 totals 14 residues. Looked up from germline, CDR1 is MDHEN and CDR2 is SYDVKM. The TCR sequence derives from a man aged 25-40 years who received the YFV17D yellow fever vaccine. The material sequenced was PBMCs, taken on the day of the yellow fever booster vaccination. V usage is TRBV28 and J usage is TRBJ2-7, with D perhaps matching TRBD1 (6 bases). Here the CDR3 reads CASSKQGSTYEQYF. The CDR3 DNA follows: TGTGCCAGCAGTAAACAGGGATCTACCTACGAGCAGTACTTC.